The T cell receptor (beta chain) described here comes from a study of regulatory T cells in long-lasting Graves disease. The time point is: newly diagnosed GD, antithyroid drugs for less than 3 months. From RNA extracted from PBMCs, the TCR library was made. Germline values: CDR1 MNHNS, CDR2 SASEGT. The CDR3 is made up of 14 amino acids. As for this clonotype: Its target is not known. A far larger clone is one base from this, pointing to a likely read error.

Study-wide results and caveats: More public clonotypes were shared by persistent patients (around 2,600) than by new patients (about 970). Persistent cases favored TRBV28, TRBJ1-2 and TRBJ2-5. Newly diagnosed patients had higher TCR diversity than persistent Graves' patients did. It was peripheral blood alone, not thyroid tissue, that was studied.

Sequencing libraries for TCR beta were prepared with iRepertoire HTBI primers and Arm-PCR of CDR3 regions. A single record per CDR3 protein comes from TCRdb applying MiXCR to the multiplex PCR reads. Among about 300,000 distinct CDR3 sequences, approximately 20% were seen once, and the ten largest hold approximately 35%. This chain connects TRBV6-1 to TRBJ2-2, with 7 positions matching TRBD2. The sequenced sample was peripheral blood mononuclear cells (PBMCs), obtained at new diagnosis, from a patient treated with antithyroid drugs. The clonotype comes from a female donor with Graves disease. The CDR3 protein is CASKGLPNTGELSF. CDR3 coding DNA: TGTGCCAGCAAGGGACTACCGAACACCGGGGAGCTGTCTTTT.